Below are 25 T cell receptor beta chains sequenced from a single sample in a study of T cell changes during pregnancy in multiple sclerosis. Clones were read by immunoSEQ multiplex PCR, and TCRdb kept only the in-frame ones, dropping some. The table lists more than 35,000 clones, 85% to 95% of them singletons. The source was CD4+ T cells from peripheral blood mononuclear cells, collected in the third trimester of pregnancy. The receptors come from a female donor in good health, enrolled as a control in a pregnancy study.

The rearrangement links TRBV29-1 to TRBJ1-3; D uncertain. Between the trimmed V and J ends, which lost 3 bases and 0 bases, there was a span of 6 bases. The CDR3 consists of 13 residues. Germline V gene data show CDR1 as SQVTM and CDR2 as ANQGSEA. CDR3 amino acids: CSVDPYSGNTIYF. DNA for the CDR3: TGCAGCGTTGACCCTTACTCTGGAAACACCATATATTTT. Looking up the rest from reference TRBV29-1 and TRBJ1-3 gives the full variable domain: SAVISQKPSRDICQRGTSLTIQCQVDSQVTMMFWYRQQPGQSLTLIATANQGSEATYESGFVIDKFPISRPNLTFSTLTVSNMSPEDSSIYLCSVDPYSGNTIYFGEGSWLTVV.

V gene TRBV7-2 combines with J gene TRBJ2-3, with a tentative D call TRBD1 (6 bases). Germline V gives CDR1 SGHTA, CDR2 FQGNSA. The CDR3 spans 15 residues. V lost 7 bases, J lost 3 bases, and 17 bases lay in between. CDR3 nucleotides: TGTGCCAGCACCTGGCGACAGGACATTACAGATACGCAGTATTTT. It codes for CASTWRQDITDTQYF.

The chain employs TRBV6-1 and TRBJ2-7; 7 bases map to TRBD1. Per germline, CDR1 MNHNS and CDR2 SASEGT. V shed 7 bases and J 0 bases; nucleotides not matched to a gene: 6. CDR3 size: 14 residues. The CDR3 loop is CASIKRDSSYEQYF. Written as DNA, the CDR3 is TGTGCCAGCATCAAACGGGACAGCTCCTACGAGCAGTACTTC.

CDR3 bases: TGTGCCAGTAGTCCAGGGAGGGACACCGGGGAGCTGTTTTTT. It yields the protein CASSPGRDTGELFF. This chain joins TRBV19 and TRBJ2-2, with TRBD2 matching 7 bases. Germline V gives CDR1 LNHDA, CDR2 SQIVND (reference sequence). The CDR3 is made up of 14 amino acids. Trimming took 5 bases from V and 3 from J; bases not matched to a gene: 3.

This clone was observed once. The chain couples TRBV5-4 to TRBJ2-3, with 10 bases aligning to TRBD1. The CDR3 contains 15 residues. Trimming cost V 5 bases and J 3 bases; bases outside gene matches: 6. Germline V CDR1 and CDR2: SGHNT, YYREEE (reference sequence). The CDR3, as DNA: TGTGCCAGCAGACTGGACAGGGGGTGGACAGATACGCAGTATTTT. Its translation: CASRLDRGWTDTQYF.

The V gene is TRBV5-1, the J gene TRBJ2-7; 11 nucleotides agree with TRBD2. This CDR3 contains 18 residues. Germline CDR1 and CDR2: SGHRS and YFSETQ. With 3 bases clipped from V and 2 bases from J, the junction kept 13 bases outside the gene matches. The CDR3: CASSWQLAGEPPAYEQYF. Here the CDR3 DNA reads TGCGCCAGCAGCTGGCAACTAGCGGGGGAACCCCCAGCCTACGAGCAGTACTTC.

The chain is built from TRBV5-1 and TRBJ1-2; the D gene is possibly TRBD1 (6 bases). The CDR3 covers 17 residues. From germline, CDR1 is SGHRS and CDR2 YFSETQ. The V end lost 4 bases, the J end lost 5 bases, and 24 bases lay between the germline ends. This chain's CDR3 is CASSPGTPGEVAYGYTF. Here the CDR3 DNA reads TGCGCCAGCAGCCCCGGAACCCCAGGGGAAGTCGCGTATGGCTACACCTTC.

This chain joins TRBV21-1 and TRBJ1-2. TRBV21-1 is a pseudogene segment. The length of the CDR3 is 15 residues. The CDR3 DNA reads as TGTGCCAGCAGCAAAAAGGGAAGGACGGGGGTTAGCTACACCTTC. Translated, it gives CASSKKGRTGVSYTF.

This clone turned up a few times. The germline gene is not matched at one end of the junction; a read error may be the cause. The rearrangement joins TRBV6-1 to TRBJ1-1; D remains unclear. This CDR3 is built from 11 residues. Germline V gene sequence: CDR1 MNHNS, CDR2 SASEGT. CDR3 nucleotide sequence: TGTGCCAGCAGACGCGAGGAGTCCCCTCTCTTT. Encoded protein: CASRREESPLF.

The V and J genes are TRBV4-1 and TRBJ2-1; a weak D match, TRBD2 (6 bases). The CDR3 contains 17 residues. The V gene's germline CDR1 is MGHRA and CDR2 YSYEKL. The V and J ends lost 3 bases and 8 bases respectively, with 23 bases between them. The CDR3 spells CASSHPTPGRWRDEQFF. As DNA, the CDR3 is TGCGCCAGCAGCCATCCGACCCCGGGACGGTGGAGGGATGAGCAGTTCTTC.

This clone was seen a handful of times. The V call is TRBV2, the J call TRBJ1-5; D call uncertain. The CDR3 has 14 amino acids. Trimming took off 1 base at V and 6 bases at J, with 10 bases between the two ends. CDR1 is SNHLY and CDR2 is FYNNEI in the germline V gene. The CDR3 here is CASSEGARGQPQHF. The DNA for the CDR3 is TGTGCCAGCAGTGAAGGGGCGCGGGGTCAGCCCCAGCATTTT.

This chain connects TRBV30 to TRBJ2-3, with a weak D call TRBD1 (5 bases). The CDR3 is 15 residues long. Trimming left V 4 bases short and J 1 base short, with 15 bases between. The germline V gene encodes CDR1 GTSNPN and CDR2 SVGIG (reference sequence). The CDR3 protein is CAWTKLGRGTDTQYF. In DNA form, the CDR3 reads TGTGCCTGGACAAAATTGGGCAGGGGCACAGATACGCAGTATTTT.

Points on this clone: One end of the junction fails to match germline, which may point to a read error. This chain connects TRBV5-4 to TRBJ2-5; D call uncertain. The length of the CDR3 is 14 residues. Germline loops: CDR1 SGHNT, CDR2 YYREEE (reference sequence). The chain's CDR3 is CASSSTSGQQTQYF. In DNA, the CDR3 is TGTGCCAGCAGCTCCACCTCAGGCCAACAGACCCAGTACTTC.

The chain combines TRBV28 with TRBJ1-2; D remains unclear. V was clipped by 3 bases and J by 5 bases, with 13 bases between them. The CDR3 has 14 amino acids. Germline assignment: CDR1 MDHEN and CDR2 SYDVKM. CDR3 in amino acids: CASSFVAEQYGYTF. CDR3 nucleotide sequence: TGTGCCAGCAGTTTCGTGGCAGAACAGTATGGCTACACCTTC.

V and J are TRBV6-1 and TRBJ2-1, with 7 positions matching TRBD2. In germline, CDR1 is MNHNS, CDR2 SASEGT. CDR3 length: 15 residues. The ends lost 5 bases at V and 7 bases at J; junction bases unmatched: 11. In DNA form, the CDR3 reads TGTGCCAGCAGTAAAACTGGCGGGGGAACGAATGAGCAGTTCTTC. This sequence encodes CASSKTGGGTNEQFF.

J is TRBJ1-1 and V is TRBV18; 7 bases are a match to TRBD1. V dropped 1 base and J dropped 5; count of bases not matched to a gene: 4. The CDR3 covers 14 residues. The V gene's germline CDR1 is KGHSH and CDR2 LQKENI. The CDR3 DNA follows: TGTGCCAGCTCACCACGACAGGGAAGGACTGAAGCTTTCTTT. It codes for CASSPRQGRTEAFF.

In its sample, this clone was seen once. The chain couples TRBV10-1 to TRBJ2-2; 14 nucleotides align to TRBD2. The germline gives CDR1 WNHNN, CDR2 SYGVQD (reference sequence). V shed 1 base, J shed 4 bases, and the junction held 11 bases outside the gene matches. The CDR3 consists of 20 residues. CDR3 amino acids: CASSEFPGLAGAGGTGELFF. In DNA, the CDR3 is TGCGCCAGCAGTGAGTTTCCGGGACTAGCGGGAGCGGGTGGCACCGGGGAGCTGTTTTTT.

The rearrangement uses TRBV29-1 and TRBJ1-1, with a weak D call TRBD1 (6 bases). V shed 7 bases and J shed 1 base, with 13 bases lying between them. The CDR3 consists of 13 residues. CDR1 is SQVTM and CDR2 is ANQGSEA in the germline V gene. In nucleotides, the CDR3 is TGCAGCGCAGAGGGGGGGGCGAACACTGAAGCTTTCTTT. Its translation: CSAEGGANTEAFF. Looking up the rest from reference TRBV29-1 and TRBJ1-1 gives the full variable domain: SAVISQKPSRDICQRGTSLTIQCQVDSQVTMMFWYRQQPGQSLTLIATANQGSEATYESGFVIDKFPISRPNLTFSTLTVSNMSPEDSSIYLCSAEGGANTEAFFGQGTRLTVV.

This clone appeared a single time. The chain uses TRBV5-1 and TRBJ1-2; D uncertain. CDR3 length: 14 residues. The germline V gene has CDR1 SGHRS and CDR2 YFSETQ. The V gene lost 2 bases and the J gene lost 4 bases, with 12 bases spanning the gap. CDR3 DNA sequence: TGCGCCAGCAGCTTAAATGAACAGATCTATGGCTACACCTTC. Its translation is CASSLNEQIYGYTF. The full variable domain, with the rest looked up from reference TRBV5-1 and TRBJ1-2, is KAGVTQTPRYLIKTRGQQVTLSCSPISGHRSVSWYQQTPGQGLQFLFEYFSETQRNKGNFPGRFSGRQFSNSRSEMNVSTLELGDSALYLCASSLNEQIYGYTFGSGTRLTVV.

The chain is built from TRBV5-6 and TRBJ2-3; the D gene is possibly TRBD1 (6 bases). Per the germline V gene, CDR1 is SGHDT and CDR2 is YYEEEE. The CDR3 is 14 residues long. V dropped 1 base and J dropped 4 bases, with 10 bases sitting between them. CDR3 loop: CASSLKGQSDTQYF. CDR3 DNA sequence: TGTGCCAGCAGCTTGAAAGGACAGTCAGATACGCAGTATTTT.

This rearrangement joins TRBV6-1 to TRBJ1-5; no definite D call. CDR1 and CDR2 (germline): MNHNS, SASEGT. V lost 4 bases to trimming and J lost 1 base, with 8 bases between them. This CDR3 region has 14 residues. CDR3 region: CASSVSRSNQPQHF. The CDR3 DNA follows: TGTGCCAGCAGTGTCTCGAGGAGCAATCAGCCCCAGCATTTT.

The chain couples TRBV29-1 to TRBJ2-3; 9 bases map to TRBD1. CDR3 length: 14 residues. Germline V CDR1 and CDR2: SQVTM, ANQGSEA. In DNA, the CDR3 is TGCACCTCACTAAGGACAGGGGCAGGAGATACGCAGTATTTT. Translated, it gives CTSLRTGAGDTQYF.

The CDR3, as DNA: TGTGCCACATCTCGCGACAGGGTCGTCGGAAACACCATATATTTT. Encoded protein: CATSRDRVVGNTIYF. The J gene is TRBJ1-3, the V gene TRBV11-1, with 7 bases fitting TRBD1. The germline V gene has CDR1 SGHAT and CDR2 FQDESV (reference sequence). Losses at the gene ends were 10 bases for V and 4 bases for J; bases not matched to a gene: 13. The CDR3 length is 15 residues.

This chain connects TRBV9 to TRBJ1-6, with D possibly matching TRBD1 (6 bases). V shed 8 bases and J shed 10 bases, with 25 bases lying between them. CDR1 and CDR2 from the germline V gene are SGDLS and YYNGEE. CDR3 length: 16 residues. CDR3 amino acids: CASRSGGPRGWSPLHF. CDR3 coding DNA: TGTGCCAGTAGGTCGGGCGGACCTAGGGGGTGGTCACCCCTCCACTTT.

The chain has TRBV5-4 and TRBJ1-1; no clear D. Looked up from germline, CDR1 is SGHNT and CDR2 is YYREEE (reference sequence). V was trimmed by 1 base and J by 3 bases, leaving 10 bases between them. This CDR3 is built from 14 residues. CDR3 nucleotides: TGTGCCAGCAGCTTGCCCCTGAGGGACACTGAAGCTTTCTTT. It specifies CASSLPLRDTEAFF.